The subject of this entry is one T cell receptor beta chain. As yet, its antigen is unknown. From blood CD8+ and CD4+ T cells, the TCR beta chain was sequenced. Both CD4+ and CD8+ T cells were negatively isolated, and TEMRA cells underwent FACS enrichment. Random hexamers were used to reverse transcribe the RNA input (0.5 to 1 ug). Coverage of TCR beta CDR3 amplification by immunoSEQ multiplex PCR extended to 54 Vbeta and 13 Jbeta. Each CDR3 protein gets one entry after TCRdb re-called the immunoSEQ multiplex PCR reads with MiXCR. The table has around 190,000 distinct CDR3 sequences, over 85% seen once. Trimming pared 5 bases from V and 5 bases from J, leaving 15 bases between. Germline values: CDR1 SQVTM, CDR2 ANQGSEA. The CDR3 runs to 13 residues. The entry originates in a study of CD8 T cells in Susac syndrome. Study-wide points: It was acknowledged by the study that relatively few individuals were included in its TCR sequencing and HLA analysis.

Sequencing input: CD4+ T cells from PBMCs. The origin of this receptor is a human donor in good health. The chain has TRBV29-1 and TRBJ2-5; D gene ambiguous. CDR3 protein: CSVPYVGGETQYF. The CDR3 DNA follows: TGCAGCGTTCCTTATGTGGGTGGGGAGACCCAGTACTTC.